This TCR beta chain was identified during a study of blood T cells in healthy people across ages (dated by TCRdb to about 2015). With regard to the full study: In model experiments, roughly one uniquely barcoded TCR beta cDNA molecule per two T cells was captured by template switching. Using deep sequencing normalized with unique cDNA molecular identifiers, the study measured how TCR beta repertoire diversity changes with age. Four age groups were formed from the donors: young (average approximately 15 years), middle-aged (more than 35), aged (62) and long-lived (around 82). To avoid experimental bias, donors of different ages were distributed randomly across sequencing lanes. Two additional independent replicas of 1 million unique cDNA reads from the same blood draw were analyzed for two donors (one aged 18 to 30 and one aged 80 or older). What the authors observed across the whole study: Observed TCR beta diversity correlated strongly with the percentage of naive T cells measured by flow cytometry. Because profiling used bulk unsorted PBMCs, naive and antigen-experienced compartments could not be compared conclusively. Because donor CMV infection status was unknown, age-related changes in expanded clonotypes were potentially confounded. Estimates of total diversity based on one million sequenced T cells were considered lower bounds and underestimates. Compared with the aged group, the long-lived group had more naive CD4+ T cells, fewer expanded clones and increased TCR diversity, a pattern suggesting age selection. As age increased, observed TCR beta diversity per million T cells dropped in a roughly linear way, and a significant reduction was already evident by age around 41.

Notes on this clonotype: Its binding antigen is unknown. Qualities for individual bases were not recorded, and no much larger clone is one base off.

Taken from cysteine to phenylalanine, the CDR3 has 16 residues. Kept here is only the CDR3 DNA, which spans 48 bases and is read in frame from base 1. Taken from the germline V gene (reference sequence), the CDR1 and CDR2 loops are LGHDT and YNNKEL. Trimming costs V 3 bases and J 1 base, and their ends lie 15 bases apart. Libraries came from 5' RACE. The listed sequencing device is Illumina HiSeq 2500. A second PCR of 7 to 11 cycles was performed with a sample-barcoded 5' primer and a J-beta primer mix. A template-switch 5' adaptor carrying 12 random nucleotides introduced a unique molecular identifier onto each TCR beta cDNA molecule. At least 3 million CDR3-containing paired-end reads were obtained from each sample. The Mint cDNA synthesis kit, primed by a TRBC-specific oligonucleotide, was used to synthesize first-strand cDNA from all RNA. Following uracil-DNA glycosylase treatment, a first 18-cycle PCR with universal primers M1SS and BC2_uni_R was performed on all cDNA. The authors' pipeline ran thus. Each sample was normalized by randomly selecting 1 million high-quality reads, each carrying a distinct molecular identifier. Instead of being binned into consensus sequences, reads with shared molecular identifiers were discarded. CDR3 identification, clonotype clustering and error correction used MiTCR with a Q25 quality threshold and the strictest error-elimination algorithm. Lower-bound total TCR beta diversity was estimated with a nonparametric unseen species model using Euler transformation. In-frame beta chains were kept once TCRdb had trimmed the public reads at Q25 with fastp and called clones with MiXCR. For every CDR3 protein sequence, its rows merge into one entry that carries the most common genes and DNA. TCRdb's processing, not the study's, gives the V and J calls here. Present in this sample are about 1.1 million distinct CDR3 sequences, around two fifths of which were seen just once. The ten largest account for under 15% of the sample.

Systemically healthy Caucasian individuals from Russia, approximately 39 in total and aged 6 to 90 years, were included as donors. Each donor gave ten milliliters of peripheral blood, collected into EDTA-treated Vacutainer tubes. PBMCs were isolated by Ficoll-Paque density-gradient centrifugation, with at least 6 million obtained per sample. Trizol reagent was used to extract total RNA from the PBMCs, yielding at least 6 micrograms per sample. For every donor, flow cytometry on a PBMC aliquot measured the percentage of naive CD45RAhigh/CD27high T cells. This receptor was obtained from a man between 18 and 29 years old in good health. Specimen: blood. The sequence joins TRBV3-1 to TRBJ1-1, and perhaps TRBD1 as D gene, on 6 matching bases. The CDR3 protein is CASSQGGPESNTEAFF. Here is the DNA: TGTGCCAGCAGCCAGGGGGGGCCAGAATCGAACACTGAAGCTTTCTTT.